This is a list of T cell receptor beta chains from one sample in a study of T cells in Graves' hyperthyroidism and ophthalmopathy. TCRdb re-analysed the multiplex PCR reads in MiXCR, keeping a single row per CDR3 protein. This table has hundreds of thousands of distinct CDR3 sequences, about 14% appearing once. The sequencing sample was made of blood. Receptors originate from a woman in her thirties or forties with Graves' ophthalmopathy. The CDR3 runs from the conserved cysteine through the conserved F or W. Fields, in order: J gene, clone size, D gene, V gene, CDR3 DNA, CDR3 protein. A D gene is named only where the DNA matches it firmly. The size entry is marked missing in some rows and otherwise reads once, few, many or a size class.

>TRBJ1-1|many|NA|TRBV6-1
TGTGCCAGCAGTGCCCTTGGGGGGGACACTGAAGCTTTCTTT
CASSALGGDTEAFF
>TRBJ1-1|many|NA|TRBV4-1
TGCGCCAGCAGACCTTATAAGGAAAGTACTGTTGAAGCTTTCTTT
CASRPYKESTVEAFF
>TRBJ1-2|NA|NA|TRBV9
TGTGCCAGCAGCGTAGGACACCCATCCTATGGCTACACCTTC
CASSVGHPSYGYTF
>TRBJ1-1|many|NA|TRBV24-1
TGTGCCACCAGCAACGGGGCAGGGCCTGAAGCTTTCTTT
CATSNGAGPEAFF
>TRBJ2-7|many|TRBD1|TRBV10-3
TGTGCCATCAGTGAGAAAAGATCCGGGACAGGGGTAGACGAGCAGTACTTC
CAISEKRSGTGVDEQYF
>TRBJ2-5|NA|NA|TRBV6-5
TGTGCCAGCAGTTACGGACGGGGAATGGAGACCCAGTACTTC
CASSYGRGMETQYF
>TRBJ2-7|few|TRBD1|TRBV20-1
TGCAGTGCTAGAGATCAAGGGACAGGGGGCTTCGAGCAGTACTTC
CSARDQGTGGFEQYF
>TRBJ2-7|many|NA|TRBV11-2
TGTGCCAGCAGCTTAGATGGTGGGTGGGGGTACGAGCAGTACTTC
CASSLDGGWGYEQYF
>TRBJ2-7|few|NA|TRBV3-1
TGTGCCAGCAGCCGGACAGCAGGGTACGAGCAGTACTTC
CASSRTAGYEQYF
>TRBJ2-7|few|NA|TRBV7-9
TGTGCCAGCAGCTTAGCGGGAGACTTCTACGAGCAGTACTTC
CASSLAGDFYEQYF
>TRBJ1-2|many|TRBD1|TRBV11-2
TGTGCCAGCAGCTTAGGACAGGGGAACTTCTATGGCTACACCTTC
CASSLGQGNFYGYTF
>TRBJ2-5|many|NA|TRBV6-5
TGTGCCAGCAGTACCGGAGCGCGAGAGACCCAGTACTTC
CASSTGARETQYF
>TRBJ2-2|many|TRBD2|TRBV28
TGTGCCAGCAGTTTTTTGGGACTAGCGCCCGCGAACACCGGGGAGCTGTTTTTT
CASSFLGLAPANTGELFF
>TRBJ2-7|many|TRBD2|TRBV29-1
TGCAGCGCGATGGGGAGGGAGCTTACCTACGAGCAGTACTTC
CSAMGRELTYEQYF
>TRBJ2-7|NA|NA|TRBV5-1
TGCGCCAGCGGCTTGGCCCGGGTTGGGACCTACGAGCAGTACTTC
CASGLARVGTYEQYF
>TRBJ2-2|few|NA|TRBV5-1
TGCGCCAGCAGCTTGGAAGTGTCAGGGATCACCGGGGAGCTGTTTTTT
CASSLEVSGITGELFF
>TRBJ2-7|many|NA|TRBV6-1
TGTGCCAGCAGTGAACAGCTCCTTTTCCCTCACGAGCAGTACTTC
CASSEQLLFPHEQYF
>TRBJ2-7|NA|NA|TRBV6-5
TGTGCCAGCAGTTACGGGCGCGACTACTACGAGCAGTACTTC
CASSYGRDYYEQYF
>TRBJ1-1|many|NA|TRBV30
TGTGCCTGGACGGCAGGGTACTCTGAAGCTTTCTTT
CAWTAGYSEAFF
>TRBJ1-2|many|TRBD1|TRBV7-6
TGTGCCAGCAGCTTGACAGGGGCGGAGGGCTACACCTTC
CASSLTGAEGYTF
>TRBJ1-3|NA|TRBD1|TRBV20-1
TGCAGTGCTATCCCGGGACAGTATTCCTCTGGAAACACCATATATTTT
CSAIPGQYSSGNTIYF
>TRBJ2-7|many|NA|TRBV2
TGTGCCAGCCACCCACAGGGTAGGGGTGGCGAGCAGTACTTC
CASHPQGRGGEQYF
>TRBJ1-2|many|NA|TRBV21-1
TGTGCCAGCATCTACCTCATCTACCAGGGACGGGGGGTCCTCTACTATGGCTACACCTTC
CASIYLIYQGRGVLYYGYTF
>TRBJ2-7|many|TRBD1|TRBV9
TGTGCCAGCAGCGCGGACAGGGCGGAATATGACGAGCAGTACTTC
CASSADRAEYDEQYF
>TRBJ2-4|many|TRBD1|TRBV20-1
TGCAGTGCTAGGGGGGACAGCCTGAGGGCCAAAAACATTCAGTACTTC
CSARGDSLRAKNIQYF
>TRBJ2-7|many|TRBD1|TRBV20-1
TGCAGTGCTAGAGACCTGGCCAGGGGGACCTACGAGCAGTACTTC
CSARDLARGTYEQYF
>TRBJ2-7|few|TRBD1|TRBV6-5
TGTGCCAGCAGTTCTCCCCGTTTTGGGACAGAAGTCTACGAGCAGTACTTC
CASSSPRFGTEVYEQYF
>TRBJ2-7|many|NA|TRBV20-1
TGCAGTGCTAGAGATCGGGATGTCAGGCTCTACGAGCAGTACTTC
CSARDRDVRLYEQYF
>TRBJ2-3|many|NA|TRBV2
TGTGCCAGCAGTGAAGTCCTTAGGCCAGGGAGTTCAGATACGCAGTATTTT
CASSEVLRPGSSDTQYF
>TRBJ2-7|many|TRBD2|TRBV6-2/TRBV6-3
TGTGCCAGCAGTTACTCGATCATGCGGGAGGCCTACGAGCAGTACTTC
CASSYSIMREAYEQYF
>TRBJ2-5|many|NA|TRBV2
TGTGCCAGCAGTGACGGTTACCAAGAGACCCAGTACTTC
CASSDGYQETQYF
>TRBJ2-7|many|NA|TRBV11-2
TGTGCCAGCAGCCCCCGGGACCTAGGGACCGAGCAGTACTTC
CASSPRDLGTEQYF
>TRBJ1-1|NA|NA|TRBV6-2/TRBV6-3
TGTGCCAGCAGTTACCTAGCTGGGAACACTGAAGCTTTCTTT
CASSYLAGNTEAFF
>TRBJ2-5|many|TRBD2|TRBV6-5
TGTGCCAGCGGTTCTTCTAGCGGAACCCAAGAGACCCAGTACTTC
CASGSSSGTQETQYF
>TRBJ2-7|many|NA|TRBV28
TGTGCCAGCAGTTCCCAGTTTAGTTCTTACGAGCAGTACTTC
CASSSQFSSYEQYF
>TRBJ2-5|NA|NA|TRBV5-1
TGCGCCAGCAGCTTGTCGGGACATGGGTCGGAGACCCAGTACTTC
CASSLSGHGSETQYF
>TRBJ2-5|few|TRBD1|TRBV7-8
TGTGCCAGCAGCTTAGTCCCGGACAGGGCGGATGGGGAGACCCAGTACTTC
CASSLVPDRADGETQYF
>TRBJ2-7|many|NA|TRBV6-2/TRBV6-3
TGTGCCAGCAGTTACGAGGCTAGCGAGTACTCCTACGAGCAGTACTTC
CASSYEASEYSYEQYF
>TRBJ2-7|many|TRBD2|TRBV7-6
TGTGCCAGCAGCTTAGGGTCTAGCGGGAGTTTTTACGAGCAGTACTTC
CASSLGSSGSFYEQYF
>TRBJ2-7|many|NA|TRBV3-1
TGTGCCAGCAGCCAAGCGGGTGAAGACTACGAGCAGTACTTC
CASSQAGEDYEQYF
>TRBJ1-1|many|NA|TRBV20-1
TGCAGTGCCGACCGCGGTCCGAACACTGAAGCTTTCTTT
CSADRGPNTEAFF
>TRBJ1-1|many|NA|TRBV27
TGTGCCAGCAGTTTATCCGCGACAGGAACCCTGTCCACTGAAGCTTTCTTT
CASSLSATGTLSTEAFF
>TRBJ2-1|few|NA|TRBV10-3
TGTGCCATCAGTGGGGGGGCTAGCGGCTACAATGAGCAGTTCTTC
CAISGGASGYNEQFF
>TRBJ1-6|few|NA|TRBV20-1
TGCAGTGCTAGGCCCACCCATTCACCCCTCCACTTT
CSARPTHSPLHF
>TRBJ2-5|few|NA|TRBV30
TGTGCCTGGAGCACCAGTATCTTCGGGACCCAGTACTTC
CAWSTSIFGTQYF
>TRBJ2-7|many|NA|TRBV6-5
TGTGCCAGCAGTTACCTCGACAGCACCTACGAGCAGTACTTC
CASSYLDSTYEQYF
>TRBJ1-1|many|NA|TRBV12-3/TRBV12-4
TGTGCCAGCACCCCTGGGCGGGGGGCGGGTACTGAAGCTTTCTTT
CASTPGRGAGTEAFF
>TRBJ2-7|many|NA|TRBV2
TGTGCCAGCAGTGGGGCAGTCTACGAGCAGTACTTC
CASSGAVYEQYF
>TRBJ2-7|many|TRBD2|TRBV20-1
TGCAGTGCTGACCCGAGCGGGAGCTACGAGCAGTACTTC
CSADPSGSYEQYF
>TRBJ2-5|many|NA|TRBV18
TGTGCCAGCCGGGGACAAAAGGAGACCCAGTACTTC
CASRGQKETQYF